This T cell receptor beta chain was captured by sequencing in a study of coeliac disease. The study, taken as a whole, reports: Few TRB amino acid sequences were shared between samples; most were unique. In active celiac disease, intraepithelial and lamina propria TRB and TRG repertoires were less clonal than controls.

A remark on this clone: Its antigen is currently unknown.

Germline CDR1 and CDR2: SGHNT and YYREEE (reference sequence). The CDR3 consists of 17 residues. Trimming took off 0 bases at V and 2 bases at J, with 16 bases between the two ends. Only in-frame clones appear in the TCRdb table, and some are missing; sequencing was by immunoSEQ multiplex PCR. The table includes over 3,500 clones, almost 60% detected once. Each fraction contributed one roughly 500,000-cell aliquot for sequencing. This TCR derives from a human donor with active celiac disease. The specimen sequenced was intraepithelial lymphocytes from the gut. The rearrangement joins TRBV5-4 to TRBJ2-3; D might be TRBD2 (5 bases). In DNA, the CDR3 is TGTGCCAGCAGCTTGGCCCTAGGACTTCCCCCCACAGATACGCAGTATTTT. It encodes CASSLALGLPPTDTQYF.